These T cell receptor beta chains were read from a single sample in a study of shared clonotypes between healthy human individuals. The method was immunoSEQ multiplex PCR; TCRdb's version includes in-frame clones alone and lacks a portion of them. This sample has about 1.9 million clones, with 85% to 95% found just once. The sequencing sample was made of naive CD8+ T cells from PBMCs. These TCRs come from a man aged 18 to 29 in good health. Some clones in this sample may be carry-over from other donors' samples. The CDR3 runs from the conserved cysteine through the conserved F or W. Fields, in order: D gene, J gene, V gene, CDR3 length, clone size, CDR3 DNA, CDR3 protein. The D gene is left open where the match is weak. The listing skips clone size in some rows; elsewhere it reads once, few, many or a size class.

TRBD2,TRBJ2-1,TRBV7-3,18,NA,TGTGCCAGCAGCTTAAACGGCCAGCGGGAGCCGTCCCTCAATGAGCAGTTCTTC,CASSLNGQREPSLNEQFF
TRBD1,TRBJ2-1,TRBV9,13,NA,TGTGCCAGCACCCCAGGGGGAACGAATGAGCAGTTCTTC,CASTPGGTNEQFF
TRBD2,TRBJ2-1,TRBV7-2,15,NA,TGTGCCAGCAGCTTAGGCTCTAGCGGATACAATGAGCAGTTCTTC,CASSLGSSGYNEQFF
NA,TRBJ2-7,TRBV6-1,14,NA,TGTGCCAGCAGTGTAGGGCGGGGTTCCTACGAGCAGTACTTC,CASSVGRGSYEQYF
NA,TRBJ2-5,TRBV10-2,16,NA,TGCGCCAGCAGCGGGAGTCGCGAGGGGGATTTCGAGACCCAGTACTTC,CASSGSREGDFETQYF
NA,TRBJ1-5,TRBV27,14,NA,TGTGCCAGCAGTCCCGACAGTGCGGATCAGCCCCAGCATTTT,CASSPDSADQPQHF
NA,TRBJ2-7,TRBV28,13,NA,TGTGCCAGCAGTCCCAGGGCCTCCTACGAGCAGTACTTC,CASSPRASYEQYF
NA,TRBJ2-7,TRBV6-1,17,NA,TGTGCCAGCAGTGAAGCGGAAGGTTGGGCAGGGCCCTACGAGCAGTACTTC,CASSEAEGWAGPYEQYF
NA,TRBJ2-7,TRBV7-9,16,NA,TGTGCCAGCAGCTCGACCTTTTGGGCTCCTTCCTACGAGCAGTACTTC,CASSSTFWAPSYEQYF
NA,TRBJ2-4,TRBV9,14,NA,TGTGCCAGCAGCGGCGGGGTAGCCAAAAACATTCAGTACTTC,CASSGGVAKNIQYF
NA,TRBJ2-7,TRBV5-1,12,NA,TGCGCCAGCAGCTTGTGGGGATACGAGCAGTACTTC,CASSLWGYEQYF
TRBD1,TRBJ2-7,TRBV28,15,NA,TGTGCCAGCAGTTTATCGGACAGGGGGACCTACGAGCAGTACTTC,CASSLSDRGTYEQYF
TRBD2,TRBJ2-3,TRBV5-1,16,NA,TGCGCCAGCAGCTCGGAAGGGAGGGCCAGCACAGATACGCAGTATTTT,CASSSEGRASTDTQYF
NA,TRBJ2-5,TRBV7-6,15,NA,TGTGCCAGCAGCTTATCTTTAGGGCCCAAAGAGACCCAGTACTTC,CASSLSLGPKETQYF
TRBD1,TRBJ2-1,TRBV19,14,NA,TGTGCCACCACACCGGGACAGCCCCTCGGTGAGCAGTTCTTC,CATTPGQPLGEQFF
TRBD2,TRBJ2-7,TRBV29-1,13,few,TGCAGCGTTGACGGGGGGAGCTCCTACGAGCAGTACTTC,CSVDGGSSYEQYF
NA,TRBJ2-7,TRBV9,17,NA,TGTGCCAGCAGCGCAGGGGACGGGGGACTTTACTCCTACGAGCAGTACTTC,CASSAGDGGLYSYEQYF
TRBD1,TRBJ2-1,TRBV9,16,NA,TGTGCCAGCAGCGTAGTAGACAGGGGAGTCGGGTATGAGCAGTTCTTC,CASSVVDRGVGYEQFF
NA,TRBJ1-2,TRBV7-8,13,NA,TGTGCCAGCAGCTTGCAGGGTAACTATGGCTACACCTTC,CASSLQGNYGYTF
NA,TRBJ2-7,TRBV27,14,NA,TGTGCCAGCAGTTCTGGTGGGCCGGGTGGCGAGCAGTACTTC,CASSSGGPGGEQYF
TRBD1,TRBJ1-1,TRBV5-1,14,once,TGCGCCAGCAGCTTTGGACAGGGGTTTTCTGAAGCTTTCTTT,CASSFGQGFSEAFF
NA,TRBJ2-1,TRBV5-1,13,once,TGCGCCAGCACCCAAACAGTACACAATGAGCAGTTCTTC,CASTQTVHNEQFF
NA,TRBJ2-1,TRBV15,16,once,TGTGCCACCAGCAGAGGGGCCGGGAGCTCCTACAATGAGCAGTTCTTC,CATSRGAGSSYNEQFF
TRBD2,TRBJ2-5,TRBV5-5,17,NA,TGTGCCAGCAGCTTGGGTCTAGCGGGAGTCTTACAAGAGACCCAGTACTTC,CASSLGLAGVLQETQYF
TRBD1,TRBJ2-7,TRBV27,15,NA,TGTGCCAGCAGTTTATTAGGACAGGGGGCCCTCGAGCAGTACTTC,CASSLLGQGALEQYF
NA,TRBJ2-1,TRBV5-8,10,NA,TGTGCCAGCAGCTTGGTCTACCACTTCTTC,CASSLVYHFF
NA,TRBJ1-1,TRBV29-1,11,NA,TGCAGCGCTTGGTACGACACTGAAGCTTTCTTT,CSAWYDTEAFF
TRBD1,TRBJ2-1,TRBV28,15,NA,TGTGCCAGCACTCCCCTGGGGACAGGGCCCAATGAGCAGTTCTTC,CASTPLGTGPNEQFF
TRBD2,TRBJ2-1,TRBV4-3,15,NA,TGCGCCAGCAGCCAAGGACTAGCGGGCTACAATGAGCAGTTCTTC,CASSQGLAGYNEQFF
NA,TRBJ1-1,TRBV28,19,NA,TGTGCCAGCAGTTTAAGTCCCCCCCAGCAGGGACTCATGAACACTGAAGCTTTCTTT,CASSLSPPQQGLMNTEAFF